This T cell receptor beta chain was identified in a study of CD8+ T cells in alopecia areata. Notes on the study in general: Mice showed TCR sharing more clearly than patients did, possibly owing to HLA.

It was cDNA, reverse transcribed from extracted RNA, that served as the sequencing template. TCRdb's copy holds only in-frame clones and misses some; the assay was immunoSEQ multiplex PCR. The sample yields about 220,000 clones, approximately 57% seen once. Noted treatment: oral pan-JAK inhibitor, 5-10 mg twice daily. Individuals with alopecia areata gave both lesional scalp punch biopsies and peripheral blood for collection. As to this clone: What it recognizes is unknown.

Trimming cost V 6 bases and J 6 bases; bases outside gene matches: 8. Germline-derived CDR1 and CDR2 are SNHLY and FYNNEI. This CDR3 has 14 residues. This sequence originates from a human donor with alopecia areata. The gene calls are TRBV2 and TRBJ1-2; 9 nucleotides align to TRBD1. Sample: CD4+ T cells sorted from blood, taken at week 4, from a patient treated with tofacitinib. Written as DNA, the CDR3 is TGTGCCAGCAGCGTCAAGACAGGGGGGGATGGCTACACCTTC. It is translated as CASSVKTGGDGYTF.